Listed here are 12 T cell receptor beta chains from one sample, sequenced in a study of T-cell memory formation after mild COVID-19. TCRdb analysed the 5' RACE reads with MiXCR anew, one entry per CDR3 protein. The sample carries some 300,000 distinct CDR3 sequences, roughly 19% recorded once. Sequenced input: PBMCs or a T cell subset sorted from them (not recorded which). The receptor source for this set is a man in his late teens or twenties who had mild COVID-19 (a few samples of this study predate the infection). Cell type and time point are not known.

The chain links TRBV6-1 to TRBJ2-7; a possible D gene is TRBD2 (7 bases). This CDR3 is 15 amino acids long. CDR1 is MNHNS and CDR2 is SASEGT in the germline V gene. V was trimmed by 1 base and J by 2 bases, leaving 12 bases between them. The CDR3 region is CASSEERGGTYEQYF. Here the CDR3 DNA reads TGTGCCAGCAGTGAAGAGAGGGGGGGCACCTACGAGCAGTACTTC.

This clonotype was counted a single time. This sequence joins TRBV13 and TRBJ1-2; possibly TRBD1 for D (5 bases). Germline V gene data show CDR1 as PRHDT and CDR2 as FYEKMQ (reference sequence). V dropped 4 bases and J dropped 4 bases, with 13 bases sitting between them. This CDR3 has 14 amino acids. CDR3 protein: CASSSGGFSYGYTF. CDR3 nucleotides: TGTGCCAGCAGCTCCGGGGGGTTCAGCTATGGCTACACCTTC.

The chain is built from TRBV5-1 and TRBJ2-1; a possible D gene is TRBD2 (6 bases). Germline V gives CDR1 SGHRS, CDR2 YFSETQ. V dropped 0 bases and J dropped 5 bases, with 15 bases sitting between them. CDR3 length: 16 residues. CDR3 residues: CASSLAVGGVNNEQFF. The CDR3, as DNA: TGCGCCAGCAGCTTGGCCGTGGGCGGGGTGAACAATGAGCAGTTCTTC.

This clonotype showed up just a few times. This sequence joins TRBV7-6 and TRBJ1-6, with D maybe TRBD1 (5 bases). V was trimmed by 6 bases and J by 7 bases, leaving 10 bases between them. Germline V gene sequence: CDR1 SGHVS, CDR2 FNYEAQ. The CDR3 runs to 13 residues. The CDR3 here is CASRTGGNSPLHF. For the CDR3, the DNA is TGTGCCAGCAGAACTGGGGGGAATTCACCCCTCCACTTT.

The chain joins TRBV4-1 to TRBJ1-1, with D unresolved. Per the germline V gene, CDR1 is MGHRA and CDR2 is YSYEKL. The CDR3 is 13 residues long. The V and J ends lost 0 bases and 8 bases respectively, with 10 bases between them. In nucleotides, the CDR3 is TGCGCCAGCAGCCAAGATGCCGGTTGGGAAGCTTTCTTT. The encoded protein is CASSQDAGWEAFF.

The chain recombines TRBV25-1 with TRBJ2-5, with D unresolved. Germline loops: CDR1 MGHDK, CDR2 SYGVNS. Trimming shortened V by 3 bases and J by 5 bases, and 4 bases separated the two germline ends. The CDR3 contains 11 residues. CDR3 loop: CASSDFETQYF. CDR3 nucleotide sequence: TGTGCCAGCAGTGATTTCGAGACCCAGTACTTC.

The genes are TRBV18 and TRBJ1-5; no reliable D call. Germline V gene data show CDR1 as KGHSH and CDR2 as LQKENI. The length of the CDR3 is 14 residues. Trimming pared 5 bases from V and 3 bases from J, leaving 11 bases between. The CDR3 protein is CASSGPGVNQPQHF. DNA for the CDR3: TGTGCCAGCTCAGGACCGGGCGTCAATCAGCCCCAGCATTTT.

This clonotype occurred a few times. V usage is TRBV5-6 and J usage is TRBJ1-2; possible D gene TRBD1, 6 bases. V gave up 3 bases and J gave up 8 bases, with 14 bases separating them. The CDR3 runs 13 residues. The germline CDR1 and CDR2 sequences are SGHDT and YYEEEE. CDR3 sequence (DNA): TGTGCCAGCAGCTATGGACAGCCGGGCGGCTACACCTTC. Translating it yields CASSYGQPGGYTF.

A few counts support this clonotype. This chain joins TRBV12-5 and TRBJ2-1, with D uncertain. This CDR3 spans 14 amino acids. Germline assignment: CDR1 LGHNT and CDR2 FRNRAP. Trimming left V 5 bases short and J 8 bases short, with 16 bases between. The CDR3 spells CASGLWAGHHEQFF. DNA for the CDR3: TGTGCTAGTGGTCTCTGGGCCGGGCACCATGAGCAGTTCTTC.

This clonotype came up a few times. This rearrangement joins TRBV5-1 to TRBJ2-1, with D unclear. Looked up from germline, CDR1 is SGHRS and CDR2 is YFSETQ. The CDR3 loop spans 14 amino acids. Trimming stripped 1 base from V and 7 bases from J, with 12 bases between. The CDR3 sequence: CASSLLGFRNEQFF. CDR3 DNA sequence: TGCGCCAGCAGCTTGTTGGGGTTCAGGAATGAGCAGTTCTTC.

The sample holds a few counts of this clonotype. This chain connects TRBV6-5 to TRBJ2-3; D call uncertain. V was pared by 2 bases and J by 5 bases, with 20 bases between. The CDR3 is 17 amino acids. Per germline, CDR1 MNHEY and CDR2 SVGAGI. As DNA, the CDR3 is TGTGCCAGCAGTTACATACCCGGGCTCACAGATTTAGATACGCAGTATTTT. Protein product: CASSYIPGLTDLDTQYF.

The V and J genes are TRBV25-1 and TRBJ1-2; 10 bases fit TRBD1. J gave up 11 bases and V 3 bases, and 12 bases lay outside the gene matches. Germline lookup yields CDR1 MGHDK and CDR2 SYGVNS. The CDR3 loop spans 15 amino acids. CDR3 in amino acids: CASSDLARDRGGYTF. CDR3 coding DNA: TGTGCCAGCAGTGATCTTGCTAGGGACAGGGGAGGATACACCTTC.